This T cell receptor (beta chain) was sequenced for a study of blood T cells in healthy people across ages. Study-wide results and limits: With unsorted PBMCs, a conclusive comparison of naive versus antigen-experienced cells was not possible.

A second PCR, run for roughly 7 to 12 cycles, used a sample-barcoded 5' primer plus a J-beta primer mix. One entry per CDR3 protein results from TCRdb running MiXCR on the 5' RACE reads. The sample has 1,500,000 or so distinct CDR3 sequences, approximately 39% seen once; the top ten hold under 5%. As regards this clonotype: Its antigen is not identified.

The sample consisted of blood. This TCR came from a woman aged 18-30 years in good health.

In nucleotides, the CDR3 is TGTGCCAGCAGTGGCTTGACTAGCCCATCCTACAATGAGCAGTACTTC. Translating gives CASSGLTSPSYNEQYF. The chain carries TRBV25-1 and TRBJ2-4; 7 bases align to TRBD2. J lost 13 bases, V lost 4 bases, and 19 bases had no gene match. Germline V gives CDR1 MGHDK, CDR2 SYGVNS. The CDR3 totals 16 residues.